These 22 T cell receptor beta chains originate from one sample sequenced in a study of T cell clonotyping in hematopoietic cell transplantation. Repertoires were generated with immunoSEQ multiplex PCR, while TCRdb's copy carries only in-frame clones and drops some. The sample lists around 25,000 clones, approximately 96% occurring once. The sample consisted of peripheral blood mononuclear cells. These receptor sequences come from a man in his fifties or sixties in good health. Some clones in this sample may be carry-over from other donors' samples.

V gene TRBV30 combines with J gene TRBJ2-1; 7 bases map to TRBD1. This CDR3 is 13 amino acids long. Germline assignment: CDR1 GTSNPN and CDR2 SVGIG (reference sequence). V was clipped by 4 bases and J by 8 bases; unmatched bases: 8. The CDR3 DNA sequence: TGTGCCTGGAACAGGGGTTTGAGCGATGAGCAGTTCTTC. Protein product: CAWNRGLSDEQFF.

The chain uses TRBV14 and TRBJ2-2, with a possible D match to TRBD1 (5 bases). Germline V gene lookup returns CDR1 SGHDN and CDR2 FVKESK. This CDR3 spans 15 amino acids. Trimming cost V 1 base and J 5 bases, with 11 bases left between them. In DNA form, the CDR3 reads TGTGCCAGCAGCCAAGTTCAGGGTCGAACCGGGGAGCTGTTTTTT. Translation: CASSQVQGRTGELFF.

The gene calls are TRBV7-6 and TRBJ2-7, with 7 bases that match TRBD2. There are 16 residues in the CDR3. Germline values: CDR1 SGHVS, CDR2 FNYEAQ. The junction had 10 bases not matched to a gene; V was cut back by 5 bases and J by 0 bases. CDR3 amino acids: CASSQSSSGYSYEQYF. The CDR3 DNA is TGTGCCAGCAGCCAATCGTCTAGCGGTTACTCCTACGAGCAGTACTTC. Drawing the rest from reference TRBV7-6 and TRBJ2-7, the complete variable domain is GAGVSQSPRYKVTKRGQDVALRCDPISGHVSLYWYRQALGQGPEFLTYFNYEAQQDKSGLPNDRFSAERPEGSISTLTIQRTEQRDSAMYRCASSQSSSGYSYEQYFGPGTRLTVT.

The rearrangement joins TRBV10-3 to TRBJ2-2; TRBD1 matches 9 bases. This CDR3 is 13 amino acids long. Per the germline V gene, CDR1 is ENHRY and CDR2 is SYGVKD. The V gene end was trimmed by 5 bases and the J gene end by 13 bases; junction bases not matched to a gene: 8. The CDR3: CAISPVDRGGLFF. The CDR3 DNA reads TGTGCCATCAGTCCCGTGGACAGGGGTGGGCTGTTTTTT.

J is TRBJ1-2 and V is TRBV19; D gene uncertain. V lost 2 bases, J lost 4 bases, and 14 bases lay in between. The CDR3 consists of 15 residues. CDR1 is LNHDA and CDR2 is SQIVND in the germline V gene (reference sequence). CDR3 sequence (DNA): TGTGCCAGTAGTATAAAAGGTTTGCGCGCCTATGGCTACACCTTC. Residues: CASSIKGLRAYGYTF. The full variable domain, in which reference TRBV19 and TRBJ1-2 provide the parts outside the CDR3, is DGGITQSPKYLFRKEGQNVTLSCEQNLNHDAMYWYRQDPGQGLRLIYYSQIVNDFQKGDIAEGYSVSREKKESFPLTVTSAQKNPTAFYLCASSIKGLRAYGYTFGSGTRLTVV.

Here the CDR3 reads CASSLLGGNGYTF. CDR3 DNA: TGTGCCAGCAGCCTACTCGGGGGGAATGGCTACACCTTC. This rearrangement joins TRBV11-1 to TRBJ1-2; D possibly corresponds to TRBD1 (5 bases). Per the germline V gene, CDR1 is SGHAT and CDR2 is FQDESV (reference sequence). Trimming shortened V by 5 bases and J by 6 bases, and 13 bases separated the two germline ends. This CDR3 has 13 residues.

J is TRBJ2-1 and V is TRBV9; possibly TRBD1 for D (5 bases). Trimming left V 4 bases short and J 5 bases short, with 13 bases between. CDR1 and CDR2 from the germline V gene are SGDLS and YYNGEE. The CDR3 runs 14 residues. This chain's CDR3 is CASSSQGHNNEQFF. The CDR3 nucleotides read TGTGCCAGCAGCTCCCAGGGTCACAACAATGAGCAGTTCTTC.

This chain uses TRBV5-1 with TRBJ1-1, with 8 bases identical to TRBD1. The germline V gene has CDR1 SGHRS and CDR2 YFSETQ. The ends lost 2 bases at V and 5 bases at J; junction bases unmatched: 11. This CDR3 comprises 16 residues. The CDR3 coding sequence is TGCGCCAGCAGCTTTGGCAGGGGGCTCCTTGGGACTGAAGCTTTCTTT. Its protein is CASSFGRGLLGTEAFF.

J is TRBJ2-7 and V is TRBV7-2; TRBD2 is a possible D gene (5 bases). V lost 5 bases to trimming and J lost 6 bases, with 14 bases between them. Germline V gives CDR1 SGHTA, CDR2 FQGNSA. The CDR3 extends over 13 amino acids. CDR3 DNA: TGTGCCAGCAGCCCGCGGAGGTTCTCCGAGCAGTACTTC. It specifies CASSPRRFSEQYF.

The count of this clone is one. The rearrangement uses TRBV7-9 and TRBJ1-2; 10 nucleotides line up with TRBD1. The CDR3 has 16 amino acids. The V gene end was trimmed by 0 bases and the J gene end by 7 bases; junction bases not matched to a gene: 8. Germline CDR1 is SEHNR and CDR2 is FQNEAQ (reference sequence). CDR3 nucleotides: TGTGCCAGCAGCTTAGCGGGCGGGGGACAGGGGCCTGGCTACACCTTC. Encoded protein: CASSLAGGGQGPGYTF.

This clone is a singleton in its sample. The rearrangement joins TRBV15 to TRBJ2-7; D unclear. CDR1 and CDR2 from the germline V gene are LNHNV and YYDKDF (reference sequence). V was cut by 1 base and J by 3 bases, with 7 bases left in between. The CDR3 is 13 residues long. CDR3 in amino acids: CATSRGSNYEQYF. CDR3 nucleotide sequence: TGTGCCACCAGCAGAGGTAGCAACTACGAGCAGTACTTC.

V usage is TRBV18 and J usage is TRBJ1-5; the D gene is possibly TRBD1 (5 bases). Trimming stripped 5 bases from V and 5 bases from J, with 13 bases between. This CDR3 has 14 amino acids. The germline V gene encodes CDR1 KGHSH and CDR2 LQKENI. The CDR3: CASSDTSRDQPQHF. CDR3 in DNA: TGTGCCAGCTCAGATACTTCCAGGGATCAGCCCCAGCATTTT.

The CDR3 region has the DNA TGCAGTGCTAGGGAGTTCTACGAGCAGTACTTC. Its protein is CSAREFYEQYF. The chain is built from TRBV20-1 and TRBJ2-7, with D uncertain. Trimming left V 3 bases short and J 3 bases short, with 6 bases between. The CDR3 spans 11 residues. Germline CDR1 DFQATT, CDR2 SNEGSKA (reference sequence).

The DNA for the CDR3 is TGTGCCAGCAGTGAAGGGAACTCCTACGAGCAGTACTTC. The encoded protein is CASSEGNSYEQYF. This chain joins TRBV2 and TRBJ2-7; D gene unclear. V dropped 1 base and J dropped 0 bases, with 4 bases sitting between them. The CDR3 spans 13 residues. Germline CDR1 reads SNHLY; CDR2 reads FYNNEI. Full variable domain (rest looked up from reference TRBV2 and TRBJ2-7): EPEVTQTPSHQVTQMGQEVILRCVPISNHLYFYWYRQILGQKVEFLVSFYNNEISEKSEIFDDQFSVERPDGSNFTLKIRSTKLEDSAMYFCASSEGNSYEQYFGPGTRLTVT.

The rearrangement links TRBV27 to TRBJ2-7; 8 nucleotides line up with TRBD1. CDR1 is MNHEY and CDR2 is SMNVEV in the germline V gene (reference sequence). The V segment lost 5 bases and the J segment 6 bases; nucleotides outside the gene matches: 12. This CDR3 is built from 15 residues. Written as DNA, the CDR3 is TGTGCCAGCAGTCCCTGGGACAGGCGGGCGATCGAGCAGTACTTC. Its translation is CASSPWDRRAIEQYF.

V gene TRBV5-1 combines with J gene TRBJ2-7, with D possibly matching TRBD2 (5 bases). The CDR3 is made up of 14 amino acids. Germline V gene sequence: CDR1 SGHRS, CDR2 YFSETQ. V was trimmed by 0 bases and J by 3 bases, leaving 10 bases between them. The CDR3: CASSLAPGYYEQYF. In DNA, the CDR3 is TGCGCCAGCAGCTTGGCCCCGGGGTACTACGAGCAGTACTTC.

The J gene is TRBJ1-1, the V gene TRBV5-1, with a tentative D call TRBD1 (6 bases). V lost 3 bases and J lost 4, with 16 bases in between. The germline V gene has CDR1 SGHRS and CDR2 YFSETQ. This CDR3 is built from 15 residues. CDR3 protein: CASSSPDKGGTEAFF. The CDR3 DNA sequence: TGCGCCAGCAGCTCCCCGGACAAGGGGGGCACTGAAGCTTTCTTT.

The V and J genes are TRBV5-1 and TRBJ2-3; a weak D match, TRBD2 (5 bases). Trimming pared 7 bases from V and 4 bases from J, leaving 13 bases between. Germline CDR1 SGHRS, CDR2 YFSETQ. This CDR3 is built from 13 residues. The CDR3 spells CASFDGVADTQYF. CDR3 nucleotides: TGCGCCAGCTTCGACGGGGTGGCAGATACGCAGTATTTT.

The V call is TRBV25-1, the J call TRBJ2-2; TRBD1 matches at 7 bases. CDR1 and CDR2 from the germline V gene are MGHDK and SYGVNS. The CDR3 runs 15 residues. V lost 6 bases, J lost 7 bases, and 11 bases stayed unmatched. CDR3 amino acids: CASRNHGTVDGELFF. CDR3 DNA sequence: TGTGCCAGCAGAAACCACGGGACAGTTGACGGGGAGCTGTTTTTT. Combining the CDR3 with reference TRBV25-1 and TRBJ2-2 gives the whole variable domain EADIYQTPRYLVIGTGKKITLECSQTMGHDKMYWYQQDPGMELHLIHYSYGVNSTEKGDLSSESTVSRIRTEHFPLTLESARPSHTSQYLCASRNHGTVDGELFFGEGSRLTVL.

The chain links TRBV30 to TRBJ2-5, with unresolved D. Trimming removed 0 bases from V and 2 bases from J, with 7 bases in between. In germline, CDR1 is GTSNPN, CDR2 SVGIG (reference sequence). This CDR3 has 13 amino acids. The CDR3 sequence is CAWSVRRQETQYF. CDR3 nucleotides: TGTGCCTGGAGTGTACGGCGTCAAGAGACCCAGTACTTC.

This clone occurred a few times. The chain joins TRBV2 to TRBJ1-2; D unresolved. Trimming removed 5 bases at V and 5 bases at J, with 6 bases between. The CDR3 spans 11 residues. Germline V lookup: CDR1 SNHLY, CDR2 FYNNEI. CDR3 bases: TGTGCCAGCAGTCAAGAATATGGCTACACCTTC. Translating gives CASSQEYGYTF.

The chain combines TRBV19 with TRBJ1-4, with D unclear. CDR3 length: 13 amino acids. CDR1 is LNHDA and CDR2 is SQIVND in the germline V gene (reference sequence). The CDR3 nucleotides read TGTGCGGCCGGGAAGGGTACTAATGAAAAACTGTTTTTT. Translating it yields CAAGKGTNEKLFF. Full variable domain (rest looked up from reference TRBV19 and TRBJ1-4): DGGITQSPKYLFRKEGQNVTLSCEQNLNHDAMYWYRQDPGQGLRLIYYSQIVNDFQKGDIAEGYSVSREKKESFPLTVTSAQKNPTAFYLCAAGKGTNEKLFFGSGTQLSVL.